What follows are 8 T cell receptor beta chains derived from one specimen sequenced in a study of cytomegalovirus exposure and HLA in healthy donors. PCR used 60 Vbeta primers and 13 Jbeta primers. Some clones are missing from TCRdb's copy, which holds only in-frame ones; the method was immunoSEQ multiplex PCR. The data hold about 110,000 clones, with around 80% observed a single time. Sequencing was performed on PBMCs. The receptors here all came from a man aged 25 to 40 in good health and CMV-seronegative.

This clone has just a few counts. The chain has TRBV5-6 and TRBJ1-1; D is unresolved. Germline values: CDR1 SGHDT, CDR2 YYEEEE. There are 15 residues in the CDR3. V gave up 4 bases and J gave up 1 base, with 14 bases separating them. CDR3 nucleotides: TGTGCCAGCAGCGTCCCAGAACTAAGGAACACTGAAGCTTTCTTT. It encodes CASSVPELRNTEAFF.

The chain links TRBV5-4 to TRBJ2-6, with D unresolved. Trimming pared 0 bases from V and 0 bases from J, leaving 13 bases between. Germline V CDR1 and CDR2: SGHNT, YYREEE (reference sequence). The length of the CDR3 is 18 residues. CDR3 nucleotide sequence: TGTGCCAGCAGCTTGGGCCCCGCGATAGTCTCTGGGGCCAACGTCCTGACTTTC. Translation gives CASSLGPAIVSGANVLTF.

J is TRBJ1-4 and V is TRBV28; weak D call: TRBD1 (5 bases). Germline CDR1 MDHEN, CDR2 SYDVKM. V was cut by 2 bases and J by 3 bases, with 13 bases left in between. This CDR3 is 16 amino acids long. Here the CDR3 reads CASSLLRGKSNEKLFF. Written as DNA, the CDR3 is TGTGCCAGCAGTTTACTTCGGGGGAAATCTAATGAAAAACTGTTTTTT.

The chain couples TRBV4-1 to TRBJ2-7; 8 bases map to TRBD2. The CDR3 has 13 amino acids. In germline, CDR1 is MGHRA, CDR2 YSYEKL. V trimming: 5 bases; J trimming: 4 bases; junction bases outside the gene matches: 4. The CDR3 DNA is TGCGCCAGCAGCTTAGTAGCGGGGTACGAGCAGTACTTC. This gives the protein CASSLVAGYEQYF.

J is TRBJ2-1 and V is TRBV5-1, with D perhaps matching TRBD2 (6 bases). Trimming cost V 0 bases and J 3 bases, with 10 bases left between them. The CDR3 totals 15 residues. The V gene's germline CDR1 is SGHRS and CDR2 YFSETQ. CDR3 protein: CASSLEGGDYNEQFF. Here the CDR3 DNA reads TGCGCCAGCAGCTTGGAGGGAGGAGACTACAATGAGCAGTTCTTC. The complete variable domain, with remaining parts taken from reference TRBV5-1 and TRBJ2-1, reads KAGVTQTPRYLIKTRGQQVTLSCSPISGHRSVSWYQQTPGQGLQFLFEYFSETQRNKGNFPGRFSGRQFSNSRSEMNVSTLELGDSALYLCASSLEGGDYNEQFFGPGTRLTVL.

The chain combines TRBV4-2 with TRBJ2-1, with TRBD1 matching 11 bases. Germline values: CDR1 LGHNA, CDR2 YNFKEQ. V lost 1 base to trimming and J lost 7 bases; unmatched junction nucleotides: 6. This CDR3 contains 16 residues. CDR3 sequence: CASSQGGDRGENEQFF. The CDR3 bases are TGTGCCAGCAGCCAAGGTGGGGACAGGGGGGAAAATGAGCAGTTCTTC.

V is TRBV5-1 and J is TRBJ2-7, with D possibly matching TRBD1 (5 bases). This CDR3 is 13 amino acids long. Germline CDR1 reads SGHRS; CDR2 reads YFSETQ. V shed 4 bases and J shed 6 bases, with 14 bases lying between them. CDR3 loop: CASSAVQGGEQYF. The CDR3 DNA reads TGCGCCAGCAGCGCCGTTCAGGGCGGCGAGCAGTACTTC.

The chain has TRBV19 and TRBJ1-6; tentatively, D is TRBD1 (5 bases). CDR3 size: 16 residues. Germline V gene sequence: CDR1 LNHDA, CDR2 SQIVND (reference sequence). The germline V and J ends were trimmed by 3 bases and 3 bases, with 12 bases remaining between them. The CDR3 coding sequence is TGTGCCAGTAGTATTGACAGTTGGAGCTATAATTCACCCCTCCACTTT. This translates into CASSIDSWSYNSPLHF.